The 11 T cell receptor beta chains given below trace back to one sample, sequenced in a study of T cell repertoires in aging, cancer and after chemotherapy. TCR beta rearrangements were amplified from peripheral blood genomic DNA. Multiplex touch-down PCR with TRB-A/B primers amplified rearranged V-D-J TRB sequences. TCRdb re-called the multiplex PCR reads through MiXCR, storing one row per CDR3 protein. Of nearly 11,000 distinct CDR3 sequences listed, around 42% were seen once; the top ten hold around 7.2%. The sample consisted of blood. The source of these receptors is a human donor in good health.

This clonotype occurred a few times. This chain joins TRBV7-9 and TRBJ1-5; 7 nucleotides agree with TRBD1. The CDR3 consists of 16 residues. The J segment lost 2 bases and the V segment lost 0 bases, leaving 4 bases of the junction unmatched. Germline V gives CDR1 SEHNR, CDR2 FQNEAQ (reference sequence). The CDR3 reads CASSLATGRGNQPQHF. The CDR3 coding sequence is TGTGCCAGCAGCTTAGCGACAGGGCGAGGCAATCAGCCCCAGCATTTT.

The chain links TRBV19 to TRBJ2-7; 11 bases map to TRBD2. Looked up from germline, CDR1 is LNHDA and CDR2 is SQIVND (reference sequence). The CDR3 totals 16 residues. Trimming removed 5 bases from V and 0 bases from J; junction bases left unmatched: 6. The CDR3 loop is CASSRTSGPSSYEQYF. The DNA of the CDR3 is TGTGCCAGTAGTCGGACTAGCGGGCCTAGCTCCTACGAGCAGTACTTC. The entire variable domain, with the rest obtained from reference TRBV19 and TRBJ2-7, is as follows: DGGITQSPKYLFRKEGQNVTLSCEQNLNHDAMYWYRQDPGQGLRLIYYSQIVNDFQKGDIAEGYSVSREKKESFPLTVTSAQKNPTAFYLCASSRTSGPSSYEQYFGPGTRLTVT.

V and J are TRBV4-3 and TRBJ2-1; D remains ambiguous. The CDR3 loop spans 15 amino acids. CDR1 is LGHNA and CDR2 is YSLEER in the germline V gene. Trimming cost V 0 bases and J 3 bases, with 9 bases left between them. The CDR3 loop is CASSQEGSNYNEQFF. CDR3 nucleotides: TGCGCCAGCAGCCAAGAAGGTTCCAACTACAATGAGCAGTTCTTC.

The chain employs TRBV7-2 and TRBJ2-3; perhaps TRBD2 as D (6 bases). Between the trimmed V and J ends, which lost 3 bases and 2 bases, there was a span of 12 bases. The CDR3 length is 15 residues. Germline lookup yields CDR1 SGHTA and CDR2 FQGNSA. CDR3 residues: CASSFSGAYTDTQYF. CDR3 nucleotides: TGTGCCAGCAGCTTTAGCGGTGCCTACACAGATACGCAGTATTTT.

The chain couples TRBV10-3 to TRBJ1-5, with 8 bases lining up with TRBD1. CDR3 size: 13 residues. V was pared by 8 bases and J by 4 bases, with 4 bases of the junction left unmatched. Germline CDR1 and CDR2: ENHRY and SYGVKD. DNA for the CDR3: TGTGCCATCCGGACAGGGAATAATCAGCCCCAGCATTTT. It specifies CAIRTGNNQPQHF.

The chain links TRBV7-3 to TRBJ2-5; tentatively, D is TRBD1 (5 bases). The V end was cut by 1 base, the J end by 5 bases, with 8 bases between. This CDR3 is built from 13 residues. Germline assignment: CDR1 SGHTA and CDR2 FQGTGA. The CDR3 DNA is TGTGCCAGCAGCTTAAGCAGGGTGGAGACCCAGTACTTC. As protein: CASSLSRVETQYF.

This clonotype was found a few times. CDR3 DNA sequence: TGTGCCAGCAGCCTCACAACGGCGGGGGCCAACGTCCTGACTTTC. Translation gives CASSLTTAGANVLTF. The chain recombines TRBV7-3 with TRBJ2-6; D is uncertain. This CDR3 region has 15 residues. Germline V gives CDR1 SGHTA, CDR2 FQGTGA. V dropped 5 bases and J dropped 4 bases, with 12 bases sitting between them.

The rearrangement uses TRBV19 and TRBJ1-3; D gene unclear. The CDR3 loop spans 13 amino acids. V lost 4 bases and J 2 bases, leaving 6 bases between the germline ends. Germline assignment: CDR1 LNHDA and CDR2 SQIVND (reference sequence). CDR3 protein: CASSNIAGNTIYF. CDR3 coding DNA: TGTGCCAGTAGTAACATCGCTGGAAACACCATATATTTT.

The chain combines TRBV20-1 with TRBJ1-1; D is unresolved. CDR1 DFQATT and CDR2 SNEGSKA come from the germline V gene (reference sequence). Trimming removed 3 bases from V and 0 bases from J, with 20 bases in between. The CDR3 has 17 residues. The CDR3 region has the DNA TGCAGTGCTAGTGGTGGCAGGTGCCTAGCCATGAACACTGAAGCTTTCTTT. Protein product: CSASGGRCLAMNTEAFF.

This clonotype turned up a few times. This chain connects TRBV11-2 to TRBJ1-2; D is ambiguous. The germline V gene encodes CDR1 SGHAT and CDR2 FQNNGV. The CDR3 consists of 14 residues. Trimming took off 3 bases at V and 8 bases at J, with 16 bases between the two ends. Here the CDR3 DNA reads TGTGCCAGCAGCTTGGCGCGTGCCAATCCGGGCTACACCTTC. Protein: CASSLARANPGYTF.

This clonotype occurred a few times. The CDR3: CASGLRGGNEQYF. CDR3 bases: TGTGCCAGCGGTCTAAGGGGGGGGAACGAGCAGTACTTC. This chain connects TRBV27 to TRBJ2-7, with D possibly TRBD2 on 7 matching bases. Germline V gene lookup returns CDR1 MNHEY and CDR2 SMNVEV (reference sequence). The V end was cut by 8 bases, the J end by 5 bases, with 16 bases between. CDR3 length: 13 amino acids.